This TCR beta chain was recovered during a study of T cell responses to AZD1222 COVID-19 vaccine. Sequencing was performed with immunoSEQ multiplex PCR; in TCRdb, only in-frame clones are kept and a portion is missing. The table includes over 100,000 clones, just under 95% detected once. This CDR3 spans 17 amino acids. V lost 5 bases to trimming and J lost 0 bases, with 14 bases between them. Germline V CDR1 and CDR2: SGHVS, FNYEAQ. The specimen was peripheral blood, collected on day 0 of AZD1222 vaccination. The sequence derives from an adult in good health. The V and J genes are TRBV7-6 and TRBJ2-6; D could derive from TRBD1 or TRBD2 (5 bases each). The CDR3 protein is CASSPRTGTSGANVLTF. The CDR3 region has the DNA TGTGCCAGCAGCCCCCGGACGGGGACCTCTGGGGCCAACGTCCTGACTTTC.